One T cell receptor beta chain is described in this entry. This clonotype was detected many times. Its antigen remains undetermined. No clone much larger than this one lies a single base away; base qualities are absent. The sample comes from a study of T cells in Graves' hyperthyroidism and ophthalmopathy (dated 2019 in TCRdb). A note on the overall study: Peripheral blood was collected at initial diagnosis, before any treatment. The paper describes TCR Vbeta CDR3 sequencing of 135 peripheral blood samples, made up of 43 ophthalmopathy patients, 70 to 75 hyperthyroidism patients and roughly 17 progressor patients. A discovery cohort of fewer than 110 patients, about 43 with Graves' ophthalmopathy and 55 to 60 with stable Graves' hyperthyroidism, was used to find distinguishing TCR V-J signatures. The study also compared thyroid tissue and blood T-cell repertoires from 5 to 7 Graves' hyperthyroidism patients. Prospective prediction of ophthalmopathy was tested in an independent validation cohort consisting of some 20 hyperthyroidism patients and approximately 16 patients who later progressed to ophthalmopathy. The roughly 100 discovery patients were divided at random into training and test sets in a 7:3 ratio. Once sampling was done, hyperthyroidism patients were given methimazole at a starting dose of 30 mg daily, whereas ophthalmopathy patients were given high-dose intravenous methylprednisolone. Summary of the overall study and its limitations: Ophthalmopathy was separated from stable hyperthyroidism by a 13 V-J signature model, with roughly 88% sensitivity and just over 81% specificity obtained in cross-validation and 80%/75% obtained in testing. In validation, the model predicted progression to ophthalmopathy a median of around 6.5 months before onset, with 65% to 71% sensitivity and about 75% specificity. Most expanded thyroid clonotypes (frequency above 0.001) were also found in blood, which suggests that blood repertoires may mirror thyroid immune responses. No statistical method was used to set the sample size in advance, and investigators knew the group allocation.

CDR3 length: 13 amino acids, cysteine to phenylalanine. Of all the DNA, just the CDR3 is kept, 39 bases in frame from base 1. V is reduced by 2 bases and J by 5 bases, leaving a spacing of 10 bases between them. As encoded in the germline V gene, CDR1 is KGHSH while CDR2 is LQKENI. Ophthalmopathy patients had moderately to severely active disease, Clinical Activity Score of at least 3, NOSPECS grade of at least 4, and duration under 3 months. Any patient with an uncontrolled infection, another autoimmune disease, pregnancy or lactation was excluded. Clinical symptoms, serum thyroxine and TRAb, thyroid ultrasound, and orbital computed tomography formed the basis for the diagnoses. PBMCs were isolated from about 9 ml of fresh peripheral blood by Ficoll-Paque density gradient centrifugation. Total RNA was extracted with Trizol reagent, and quality was checked on an Agilent 2100 Bioanalyzer. Amplification of TCR beta CDR3 regions was carried out from RNA transcripts. A first-round RT-PCR of the TCR CDR3 used the HTBI primer set with the Qiagen OneStep RT-PCR kit. Libraries were constructed in a second round of multiplex PCR, after which size selection and purification were carried out. Paired-end sequencing of the libraries was performed with 100 bp reads on an Illumina HiSeq2000. As for how the authors treated the data: SOAPnuke was used to process the raw data, removing reads that contained adapters or uncalled bases, had a mean Phred below 15, or lacked an exact match to the constant primer or identifier. High-quality paired reads were merged with COPE v1.2.5, and unique nucleotide sequences were defined as clonotypes. Clonotypes were aligned to IMGT TRBV, TRBD and TRBJ reference segments using MiTCR v1.1. Only V-J combinations with frequency above 0.0001, covering about 99% of repertoires, were analysed. A TCS score was defined as the ratio between F50 (clonal expansion) and ExV (chaos), using BLOSUM62-based TCRdist between CDR3 peptides within each V-J. Welch's t-statistics and random forest reduced some 510 V-J features to fewer than 15, which were used in a naive Bayes classifier (R e1071). Through fastp at Q25 and MiXCR, TCRdb rebuilt clones from the public reads, retaining in-frame beta chains. Rows merge per CDR3 protein into single entries with the most common DNA and genes. The V and J calls and clone size come from TCRdb's table, not from the authors' own analysis. In all, the sample holds about 640,000 distinct CDR3 sequences, and less than 25% of those were seen once. Approximately 30% of the sample is in the top ten clones.

The source of this sequence is a man in his thirties or forties with Graves' ophthalmopathy. The V and J genes are TRBV18 and TRBJ2-7, with the D gene not clear enough to name. The sample consisted of blood. The DNA is as follows: TGTGCCAGCTCACCAGGAAGGCGCGACGAGCAGTACTTC. This yields the protein CASSPGRRDEQYF.